The 18 T cell receptor beta chains below come from one sample, sequenced in a study of cytomegalovirus exposure and HLA in healthy donors. The study ran its PCR with 60 Vbeta and 13 Jbeta primers. Sequencing was performed with immunoSEQ multiplex PCR; in TCRdb, only in-frame clones are kept and a portion is missing. The sample comprises around 88,000 clones, around four fifths of which are singletons, and around 7.8% rests with the top ten. The specimen sequenced was PBMCs. These receptor sequences come from a man aged 50-60 years in good health and CMV-seropositive.

The rearrangement links TRBV5-6 to TRBJ1-2; TRBD1 might be the D (5 bases). The V gene's germline CDR1 is SGHDT and CDR2 YYEEEE. V lost 2 bases, J lost 7 bases, and 9 bases lay in between. The CDR3 consists of 12 residues. The DNA for the CDR3 is TGTGCCAGCAGCTTATCAGGGTGTGGCTACACCTTC. Residues: CASSLSGCGYTF.

The chain links TRBV7-9 to TRBJ1-1; D remains unclear. V lost 5 bases and J 1 base, leaving 2 bases between the germline ends. CDR1 and CDR2 (germline): SEHNR, FQNEAQ (reference sequence). CDR3 length: 11 amino acids. The CDR3: CASSQNTEAFF. The CDR3 nucleotides read TGTGCCAGCAGCCAGAACACTGAAGCTTTCTTT.

The rearrangement uses TRBV5-6 and TRBJ2-5; no firm D call. V was clipped by 4 bases and J by 4 bases, with 20 bases between them. CDR3 length: 16 amino acids. Per the germline V gene, CDR1 is SGHDT and CDR2 is YYEEEE. The CDR3 reads CASSPMRQEIRETQYF. CDR3 nucleotides: TGTGCCAGCAGCCCTATGCGCCAGGAAATTCGAGAGACCCAGTACTTC. Filled out from reference TRBV5-6 and TRBJ2-5, the complete variable domain reads DAGVTQSPTHLIKTRGQQVTLRCSPKSGHDTVSWYQQALGQGPQFIFQYYEEEERQRGNFPDRFSGHQFPNYSSELNVNALLLGDSALYLCASSPMRQEIRETQYFGPGTRLLVL.

The chain is built from TRBV7-3 and TRBJ1-2, with D possibly being TRBD1 (6 bases). V was trimmed by 11 bases and J by 6 bases, leaving 7 bases between them. The germline gives CDR1 SGHTA, CDR2 FQGTGA. CDR3 length equals 9 residues. The CDR3 DNA follows: TGTGCCTCAGGGGATGGCTACACCTTC. It encodes CASGDGYTF.

Regarding this clone: A read error may produce the germline difference seen at one junction end. V usage is TRBV30 and J usage is TRBJ2-1; 8 nucleotides agree with TRBD1. The CDR3 is made up of 12 amino acids. The V gene's germline CDR1 is GTSNPN and CDR2 SVGIG (reference sequence). The CDR3 loop is CAWAEPRTGTIF. DNA of the CDR3: TGTGCCTGGGCGGAGCCACGGACAGGGACGATCTTC. The full variable domain, rest sourced from reference TRBV30 and TRBJ2-1, is SQTIHQWPATLVQPVGSPLSLECTVEGTSNPNLYWYRQAAGRGLQLLFYSVGIGQISSEVPQNLSASRPQDRQFILSSKKLLLSDSGFYLCAWAEPRTGTIFGPGTRLTVL.

V usage is TRBV7-9 and J usage is TRBJ1-1; 11 bases are shared with TRBD1. Germline trimming cut 3 bases from V and 10 bases from J; bases unmatched to any gene: 4. The CDR3 consists of 13 residues. Germline lookup yields CDR1 SEHNR and CDR2 FQNEAQ (reference sequence). DNA of the CDR3: TGTGCCAGCAGCTTGGACAGGGGGCGCGGAGCTTTCTTT. As protein: CASSLDRGRGAFF.

The chain carries TRBV4-1 and TRBJ1-2; TRBD1 might be the D (6 bases). The V end was cut by 3 bases, the J end by 3 bases, with 11 bases between. CDR1 is MGHRA and CDR2 is YSYEKL in the germline V gene. The CDR3 is made up of 14 amino acids. CDR3 nucleotides: TGCGCCAGCAGCCAGGGGAAGGGGGACTATGGCTACACCTTC. It is translated as CASSQGKGDYGYTF.

The chain links TRBV4-2 to TRBJ2-7; a possible D gene is TRBD1 (6 bases). The CDR3 is made up of 14 amino acids. V was pared by 0 bases and J by 6 bases, with 12 bases between. Germline V gene sequence: CDR1 LGHNA, CDR2 YNFKEQ. CDR3 sequence reads: CASSQDQGYGEQYF. The DNA of the CDR3 is TGTGCCAGCAGCCAAGATCAGGGGTACGGCGAGCAGTACTTC.

This clone was counted only a few times. This chain links TRBV19 with TRBJ2-7, with TRBD1 as a possible D gene (6 bases). V was pared by 6 bases and J by 2 bases, with 14 bases between. Germline-derived CDR1 and CDR2 are LNHDA and SQIVND (reference sequence). The CDR3 covers 14 residues. The CDR3 DNA reads as TGTGCCAGTAGCGAGCCACAGGGACCCTACGAGCAGTACTTC. Encoded protein: CASSEPQGPYEQYF.

The chain has TRBV7-8 and TRBJ1-3; 7 bases match TRBD1. Trimming at V came to 1 base and at J to 2 bases, leaving 5 bases not matched to a gene. The CDR3 consists of 16 residues. CDR1 is SGHVS and CDR2 is FQNEAQ in the germline V gene. CDR3: CASSLGTGGAGNTIYF. CDR3 sequence (DNA): TGTGCCAGCAGCTTAGGGACAGGAGGAGCTGGAAACACCATATATTTT.

This chain links TRBV30 with TRBJ1-3, with D possibly matching TRBD1 (5 bases). CDR3 length: 17 residues. The ends were cut back, 0 bases at V and 4 bases at J, with 19 bases in the middle. Germline CDR1 reads GTSNPN; CDR2 reads SVGIG (reference sequence). The CDR3 loop is CAWSVYPGGLYGNTIYF. The CDR3, as DNA: TGTGCCTGGAGTGTATACCCCGGGGGATTGTACGGAAACACCATATATTTT.

This chain uses TRBV6-5 with TRBJ1-2, with D possibly matching TRBD1 (6 bases). This CDR3 has 13 amino acids. Trimming took off 6 bases at V and 8 bases at J, with 16 bases between the two ends. Germline-derived CDR1 and CDR2 are MNHEY and SVGAGI. DNA of the CDR3: TGTGCCAGCAGACATACAGGGTCGAAAGGCTACACCTTC. Translation gives CASRHTGSKGYTF.

This clone occurred once. This chain joins TRBV7-2 and TRBJ2-1; 9 bases are shared with TRBD2. V shed 3 bases, J shed 2 bases, and the junction held 5 bases outside the gene matches. Germline V gene sequence: CDR1 SGHTA, CDR2 FQGNSA. CDR3 length: 16 residues. The CDR3 sequence: CASSFTLAGTYNEQFF. The CDR3 DNA reads as TGTGCCAGCAGCTTTACCCTAGCGGGGACCTACAATGAGCAGTTCTTC.

The chain has TRBV11-2 and TRBJ1-6; perhaps TRBD1 as D (5 bases). The germline CDR1 and CDR2 sequences are SGHAT and FQNNGV. CDR3 size: 14 residues. V lost 0 bases to trimming and J lost 9 bases, with 9 bases between them. CDR3 bases: TGTGCCAGCAGCTTAGAAGGGGTTAGTTCACCCCTCCACTTT. It specifies CASSLEGVSSPLHF.

V and J are TRBV28 and TRBJ1-2; 7 nucleotides match TRBD1. The J segment lost 3 bases and the V segment lost 6 bases, leaving 4 bases of the junction unmatched. CDR1 and CDR2 (germline): MDHEN, SYDVKM. CDR3 length: 13 residues. For the CDR3, the DNA is TGTGCCAGCAGAGAACAGGGGTACTATGGCTACACCTTC. This encodes CASREQGYYGYTF.

V usage is TRBV7-2 and J usage is TRBJ2-7, with 10 bases lining up with TRBD1. Germline V gives CDR1 SGHTA, CDR2 FQGNSA. The CDR3 is made up of 17 amino acids. The J segment lost 3 bases and the V segment lost 2 bases, leaving 10 bases of the junction unmatched. The CDR3 DNA reads as TGTGCCAGCAGCTTAAGGCCGGGACAGGGGCCGGTCTACGAGCAGTACTTC. Its protein is CASSLRPGQGPVYEQYF.

The V and J genes are TRBV6-6 and TRBJ2-1; tentatively, D is TRBD2 (7 bases). The germline V gene encodes CDR1 MNHNY and CDR2 SVGAGI (reference sequence). The CDR3 is made up of 15 amino acids. Trimming removed 5 bases from V and 3 bases from J, with 14 bases in between. CDR3 residues: CASSLRGGRYNEQFF. DNA of the CDR3: TGTGCCAGCAGTCTCCGCGGGGGCCGCTACAATGAGCAGTTCTTC.

The CDR3 protein is CASSSTGSTDTQYF. The CDR3 region has the DNA TGCGCCAGCAGCTCAACGGGGAGCACAGATACGCAGTATTTT. The chain has TRBV5-1 and TRBJ2-3, with D possibly matching TRBD2 (5 bases). CDR3 length: 14 residues. From germline, CDR1 is SGHRS and CDR2 YFSETQ. Trimming shortened V by 3 bases and J by 0 bases, and 8 bases separated the two germline ends.